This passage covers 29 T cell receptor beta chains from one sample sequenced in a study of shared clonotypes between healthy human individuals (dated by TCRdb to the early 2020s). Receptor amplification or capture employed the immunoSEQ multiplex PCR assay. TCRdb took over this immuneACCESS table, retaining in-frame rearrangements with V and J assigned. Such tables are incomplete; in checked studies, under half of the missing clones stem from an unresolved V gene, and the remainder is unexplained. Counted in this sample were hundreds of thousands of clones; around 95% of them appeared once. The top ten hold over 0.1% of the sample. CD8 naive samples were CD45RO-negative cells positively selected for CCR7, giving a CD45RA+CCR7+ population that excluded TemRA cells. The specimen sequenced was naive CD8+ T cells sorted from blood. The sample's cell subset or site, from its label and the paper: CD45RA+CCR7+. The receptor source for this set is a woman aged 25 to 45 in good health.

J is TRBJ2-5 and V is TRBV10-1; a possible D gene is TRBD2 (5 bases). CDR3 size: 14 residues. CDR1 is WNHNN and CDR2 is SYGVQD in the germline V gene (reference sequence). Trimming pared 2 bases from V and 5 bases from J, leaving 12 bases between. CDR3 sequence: CASSESSGFETQYF. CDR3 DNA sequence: TGCGCCAGCAGTGAGAGTTCGGGGTTCGAGACCCAGTACTTC.

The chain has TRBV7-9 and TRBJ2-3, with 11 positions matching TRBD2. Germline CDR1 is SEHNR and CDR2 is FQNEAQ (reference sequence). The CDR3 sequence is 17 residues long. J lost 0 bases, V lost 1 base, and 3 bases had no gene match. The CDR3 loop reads CASSLGGLAASTDTQYF. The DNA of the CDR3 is TGTGCCAGCAGCTTAGGGGGACTAGCGGCTAGCACAGATACGCAGTATTTT.

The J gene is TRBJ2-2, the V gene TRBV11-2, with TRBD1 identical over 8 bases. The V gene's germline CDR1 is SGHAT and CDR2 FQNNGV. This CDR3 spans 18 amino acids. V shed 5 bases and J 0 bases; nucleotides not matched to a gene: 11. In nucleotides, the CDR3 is TGTGCCAGCAGCGAGAACAGGGGGTCACGAGCGAACACCGGGGAGCTGTTTTTT. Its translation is CASSENRGSRANTGELFF.

CDR3 region: CAWTPGRTEAFF. CDR3 DNA sequence: TGTGCCTGGACCCCGGGACGGACTGAAGCTTTCTTT. This rearrangement joins TRBV30 to TRBJ1-1, with a tentative D call TRBD1 (5 bases). This CDR3 contains 12 residues. V lost 4 bases and J 5 bases, leaving 11 bases between the germline ends. CDR1 is GTSNPN, CDR2 SVGIG, per germline (reference sequence).

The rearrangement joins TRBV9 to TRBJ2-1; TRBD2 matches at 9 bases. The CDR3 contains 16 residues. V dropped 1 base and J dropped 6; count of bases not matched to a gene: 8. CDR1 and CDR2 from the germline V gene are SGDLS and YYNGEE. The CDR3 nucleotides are TGTGCCAGCAGCGTATGGAGCGGGAGGACAATCAATGAGCAGTTCTTC. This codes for CASSVWSGRTINEQFF.

Here the CDR3 reads CASSEGTSSSYEQYF. DNA for the CDR3: TGTGCCAGCAGCGAGGGGACTAGCAGTTCCTACGAGCAGTACTTC. The J gene is TRBJ2-7, the V gene TRBV9; 9 bases agree with TRBD2. CDR3 length: 15 amino acids. Looked up from germline, CDR1 is SGDLS and CDR2 is YYNGEE. The trim removed 3 bases at V and 1 base at J, leaving 5 bases unmatched.

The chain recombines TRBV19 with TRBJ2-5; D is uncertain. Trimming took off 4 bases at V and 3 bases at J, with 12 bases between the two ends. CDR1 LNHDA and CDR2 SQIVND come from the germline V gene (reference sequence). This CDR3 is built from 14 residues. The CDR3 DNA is TGTGCCAGTAGTACCCTGGTATGGGAAGAGACCCAGTACTTC. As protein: CASSTLVWEETQYF.

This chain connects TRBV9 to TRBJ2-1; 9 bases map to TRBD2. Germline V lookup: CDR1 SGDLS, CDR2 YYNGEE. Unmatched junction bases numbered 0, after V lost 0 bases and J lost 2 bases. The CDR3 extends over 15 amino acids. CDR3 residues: CASSVGLAAYNEQFF. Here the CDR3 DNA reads TGTGCCAGCAGCGTAGGACTAGCGGCCTACAATGAGCAGTTCTTC.

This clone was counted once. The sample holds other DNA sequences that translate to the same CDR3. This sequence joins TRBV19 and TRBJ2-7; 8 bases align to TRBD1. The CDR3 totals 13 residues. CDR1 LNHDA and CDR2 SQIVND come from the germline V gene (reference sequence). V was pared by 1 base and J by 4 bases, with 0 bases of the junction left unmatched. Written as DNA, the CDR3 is TGTGCCAGTAGTATAGGGACAGGGTACGAGCAGTACTTC. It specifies CASSIGTGYEQYF.

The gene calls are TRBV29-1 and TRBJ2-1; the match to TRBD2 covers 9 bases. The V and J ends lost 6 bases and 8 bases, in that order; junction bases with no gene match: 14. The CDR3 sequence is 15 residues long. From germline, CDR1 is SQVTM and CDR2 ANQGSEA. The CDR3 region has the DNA TGCAGCGTCGAACAGGGACTAGCTGTTAACTATGAGCAGTTCTTC. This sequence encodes CSVEQGLAVNYEQFF.

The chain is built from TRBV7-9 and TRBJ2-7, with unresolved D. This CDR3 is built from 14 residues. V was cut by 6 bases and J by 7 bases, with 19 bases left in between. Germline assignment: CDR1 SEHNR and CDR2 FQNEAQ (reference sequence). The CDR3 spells CASSQASTYVEQYF. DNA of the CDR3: TGTGCCAGCAGTCAGGCTTCAACCTACGTTGAGCAGTACTTC.

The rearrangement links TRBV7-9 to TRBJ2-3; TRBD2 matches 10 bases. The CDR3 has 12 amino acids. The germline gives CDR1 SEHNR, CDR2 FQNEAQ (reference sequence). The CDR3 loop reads CLLAGLTDTQYF. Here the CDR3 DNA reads TGTTTACTAGCGGGACTCACAGATACGCAGTATTTT.

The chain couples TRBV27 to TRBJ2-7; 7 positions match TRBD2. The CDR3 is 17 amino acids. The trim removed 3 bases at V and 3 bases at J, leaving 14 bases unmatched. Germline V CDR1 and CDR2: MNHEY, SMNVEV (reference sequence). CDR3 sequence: CASSLGREPRRHYEQYF. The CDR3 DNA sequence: TGTGCCAGCAGTTTGGGGCGGGAGCCCCGGCGCCACTACGAGCAGTACTTC.

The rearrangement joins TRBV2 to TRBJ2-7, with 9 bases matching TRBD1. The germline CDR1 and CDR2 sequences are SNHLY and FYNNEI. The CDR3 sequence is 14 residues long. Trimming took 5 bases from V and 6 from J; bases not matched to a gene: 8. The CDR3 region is CASSKGQGGTEQYF. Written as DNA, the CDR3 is TGTGCCAGCAGTAAGGGACAGGGCGGAACCGAGCAGTACTTC.

CDR3 DNA sequence: TGTGCCAGTAGTATTGGGTCTAGCGGGGGCAATGAGCAGTTCTTC. Protein: CASSIGSSGGNEQFF. The chain links TRBV19 to TRBJ2-1, with 10 bases matching TRBD2. Germline V CDR1 and CDR2: LNHDA, SQIVND (reference sequence). The trim removed 3 bases at V and 6 bases at J, leaving 5 bases unmatched. There are 15 residues in the CDR3.

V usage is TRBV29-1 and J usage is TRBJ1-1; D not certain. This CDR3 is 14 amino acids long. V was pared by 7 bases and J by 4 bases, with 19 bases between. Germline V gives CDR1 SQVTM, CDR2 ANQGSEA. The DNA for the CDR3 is TGCAGCGCCCAGGCGAAAGGCGTTGGCACTGAAGCTTTCTTT. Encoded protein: CSAQAKGVGTEAFF. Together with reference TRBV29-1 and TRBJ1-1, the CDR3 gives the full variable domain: SAVISQKPSRDICQRGTSLTIQCQVDSQVTMMFWYRQQPGQSLTLIATANQGSEATYESGFVIDKFPISRPNLTFSTLTVSNMSPEDSSIYLCSAQAKGVGTEAFFGQGTRLTVV.

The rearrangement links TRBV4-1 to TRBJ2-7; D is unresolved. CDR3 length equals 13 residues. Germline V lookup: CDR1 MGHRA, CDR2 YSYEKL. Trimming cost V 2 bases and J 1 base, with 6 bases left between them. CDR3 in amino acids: CASSQYTSYEQYF. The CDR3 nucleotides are TGCGCCAGCAGCCAATACACTTCCTACGAGCAGTACTTC.

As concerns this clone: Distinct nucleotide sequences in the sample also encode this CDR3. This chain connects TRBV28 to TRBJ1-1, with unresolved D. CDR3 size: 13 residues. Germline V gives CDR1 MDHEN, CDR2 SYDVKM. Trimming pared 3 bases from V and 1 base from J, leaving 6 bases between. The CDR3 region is CASSLTENTEAFF. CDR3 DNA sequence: TGTGCCAGCAGTTTGACGGAGAACACTGAAGCTTTCTTT.

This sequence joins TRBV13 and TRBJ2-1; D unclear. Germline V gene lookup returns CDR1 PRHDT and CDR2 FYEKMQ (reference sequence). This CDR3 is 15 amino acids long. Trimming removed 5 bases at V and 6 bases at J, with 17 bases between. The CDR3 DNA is TGTGCCAGCAGCCCCATGATTCCCGGCGGCAATGAGCAGTTCTTC. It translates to CASSPMIPGGNEQFF. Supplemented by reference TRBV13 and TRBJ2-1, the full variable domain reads AAGVIQSPRHLIKEKRETATLKCYPIPRHDTVYWYQQGPGQDPQFLISFYEKMQSDKGSIPDRFSAQQFSDYHSELNMSSLELGDSALYFCASSPMIPGGNEQFFGPGTRLTVL.

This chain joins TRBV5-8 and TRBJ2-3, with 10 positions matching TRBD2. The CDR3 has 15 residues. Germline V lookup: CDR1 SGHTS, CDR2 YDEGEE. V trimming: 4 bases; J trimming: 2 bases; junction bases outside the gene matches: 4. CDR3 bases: TGTGCCAGCAGCCCCGGGACTAGCGACACAGATACGCAGTATTTT. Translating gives CASSPGTSDTDTQYF.

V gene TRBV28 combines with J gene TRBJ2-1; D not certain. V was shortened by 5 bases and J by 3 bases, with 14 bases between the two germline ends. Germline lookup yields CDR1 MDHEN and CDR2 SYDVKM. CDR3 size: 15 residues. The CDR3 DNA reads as TGTGCCAGCAGTCGGCACCTGGGAAGCTACAATGAGCAGTTCTTC. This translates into CASSRHLGSYNEQFF.

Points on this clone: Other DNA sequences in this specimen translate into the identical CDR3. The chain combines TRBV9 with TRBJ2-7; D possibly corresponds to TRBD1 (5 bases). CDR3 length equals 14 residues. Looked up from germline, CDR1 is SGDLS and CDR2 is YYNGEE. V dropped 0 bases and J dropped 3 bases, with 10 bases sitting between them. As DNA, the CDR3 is TGTGCCAGCAGCGTAGGGGGCCAGGGCTACGAGCAGTACTTC. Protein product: CASSVGGQGYEQYF.

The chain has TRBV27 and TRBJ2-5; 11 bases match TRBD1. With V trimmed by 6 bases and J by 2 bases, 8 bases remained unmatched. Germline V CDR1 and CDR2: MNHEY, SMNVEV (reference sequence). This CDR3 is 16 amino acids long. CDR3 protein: CASSIGQGAMQETQYF. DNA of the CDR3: TGTGCCAGCAGCATTGGACAGGGGGCGATGCAAGAGACCCAGTACTTC.

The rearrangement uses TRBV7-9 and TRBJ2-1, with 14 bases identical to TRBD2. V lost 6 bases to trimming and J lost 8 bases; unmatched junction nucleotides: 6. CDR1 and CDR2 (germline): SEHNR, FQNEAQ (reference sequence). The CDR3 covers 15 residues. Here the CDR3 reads CASRTTSGRADEQFF. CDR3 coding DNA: TGTGCCAGCAGGACGACTAGCGGGAGGGCCGATGAGCAGTTCTTC.

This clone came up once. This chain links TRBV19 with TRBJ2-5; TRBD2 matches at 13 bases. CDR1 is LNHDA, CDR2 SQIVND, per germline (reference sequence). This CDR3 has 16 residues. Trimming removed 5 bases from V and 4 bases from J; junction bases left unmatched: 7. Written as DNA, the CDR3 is TGTGCCAGTAGTCCAGGACTAGCGGGAGCGTTAGAGACCCAGTACTTC. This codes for CASSPGLAGALETQYF.

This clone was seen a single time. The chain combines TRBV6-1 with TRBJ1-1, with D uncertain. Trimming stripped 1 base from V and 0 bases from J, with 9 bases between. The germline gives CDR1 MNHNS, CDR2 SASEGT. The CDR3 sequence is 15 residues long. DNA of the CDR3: TGTGCCAGCAGTGAAGATGCGGTTTTGAACACTGAAGCTTTCTTT. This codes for CASSEDAVLNTEAFF.

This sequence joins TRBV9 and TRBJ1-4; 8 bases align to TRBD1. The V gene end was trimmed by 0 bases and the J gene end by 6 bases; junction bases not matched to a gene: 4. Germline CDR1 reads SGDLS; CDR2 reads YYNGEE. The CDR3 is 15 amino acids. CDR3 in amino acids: CASSVGGTGYEKLFF. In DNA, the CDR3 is TGTGCCAGCAGCGTAGGGGGGACAGGCTATGAAAAACTGTTTTTT.

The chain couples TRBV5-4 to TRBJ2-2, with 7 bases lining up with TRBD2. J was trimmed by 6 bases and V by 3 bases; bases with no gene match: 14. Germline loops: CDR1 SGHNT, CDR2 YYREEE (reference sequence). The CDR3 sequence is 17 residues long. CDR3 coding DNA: TGTGCCAGCAGCTGGGCGGCGGTCGCGGGAGTCTCCGGGGAGCTGTTTTTT. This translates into CASSWAAVAGVSGELFF.

CDR3 residues: CASSATDYSPLHF. The CDR3 coding sequence is TGTGCCAGCAGTGCGACAGATTATTCACCCCTCCACTTT. V usage is TRBV27 and J usage is TRBJ1-6; perhaps TRBD1 as D (5 bases). The V end lost 5 bases, the J end lost 8 bases, and 10 bases lay between the germline ends. From germline, CDR1 is MNHEY and CDR2 SMNVEV (reference sequence). The CDR3 contains 13 residues.